This T cell receptor (beta chain) was identified during a study of read filtering for tumor transcriptome and immune sequencing. The wider study: DNase treatment preceded whole-transcriptome library preparation.

Concerning this clonotype: Its target is unknown.

Trimming at V came to 2 bases and at J to 4 bases, leaving 12 bases not matched to a gene. The CDR3 is 18 residues long. The V gene's germline CDR1 is DFQATT and CDR2 SNEGSKA (reference sequence). Study observations and caveats: IR-seq captured clonotypes deeper and more reliably than RNA-seq. This fraction held mixed bone marrow immune cells after CD138-negative sorting. Roughly 80% of IR-seq clonotypes had one read, totaling approximately 4% of reads; RNA-seq: approximately 73% and 42%.

The library was built from about 0.4 ug RNA with molecular barcoded adaptors for alpha/delta and beta/gamma chains. TCRdb reprocessed the reads with MiXCR, giving one entry per CDR3 protein. The data show tens of thousands of distinct CDR3 sequences, with approximately 15% seen just once and 5.5% to 8% held by the top ten. The receptor was isolated from a donor at least 40 years old with multiple myeloma. The V call is TRBV20-1, the J call TRBJ2-7, with 15 bases that match TRBD2. The sample was a population of CD138-negative cells sorted from bone marrow. CDR3 in amino acids: CSARLLGTSGGNPYEQYF. Written as DNA, the CDR3 is TGCAGTGCTAGACTGTTGGGGACTAGCGGGGGGAATCCGTACGAGCAGTACTTC.